Below, one TCR beta chain is given with its context. Its specificity is not known. V was trimmed by 4 bases and J by 3 bases, leaving 6 bases between them. Looked up from germline, CDR1 is SEHNR and CDR2 is FQNEAQ (reference sequence). CDR3 size: 12 residues. Primers for the PCR totalled 60 Vbeta and 13 Jbeta. The protocol was immunoSEQ multiplex PCR, while the TCRdb copy is restricted to in-frame clones and leaves out a portion. The sample table includes around 210,000 clones. This specimen comes from a study of cytomegalovirus exposure and HLA in healthy donors. General observations from the study: Altogether, 150 to 200 TCR beta chains were recorded as cytomegalovirus-associated.

The rearrangement links TRBV7-9 to TRBJ1-1; no reliable D call. Sample: PBMCs. The clonotype originates from a girl under 10 years old in good health and CMV-seropositive. In DNA form, the CDR3 reads TGTGCCAGCAGCTACAGTGACACTGAAGCTTTCTTT. The encoded protein is CASSYSDTEAFF.